The rows below give T cell receptor beta chains drawn from one sample of a study of cytomegalovirus exposure and HLA in healthy donors. The repertoire was sequenced with immunoSEQ multiplex PCR; TCRdb's copy has only in-frame clones and lacks some. Of approximately 160,000 clones in the sample, 75% to 80% were seen once. The material sequenced was PBMCs. Source of these receptors: a male donor in good health and CMV-seronegative. Each CDR3 is given with its conserved first and last residue. Fields, in order: V gene, J gene, D gene, clone size, CDR3 protein, CDR3 DNA. A D gene is named only where the DNA matches it firmly. Clone sizes are given selectively: once, few, many, or a class where the clone is expanded.

V: TRBV30; J: TRBJ1-5; D: TRBD1; size: .; CDR3: CAWSQDRGKSNQPQHF; DNA: TGTGCCTGGAGCCAGGACAGGGGGAAAAGCAATCAGCCCCAGCATTTT
V: TRBV7-9; J: TRBJ1-1; D: .; size: once; CDR3: CASSFDGDTEAFF; DNA: TGTGCCAGCAGCTTCGACGGGGACACTGAAGCTTTCTTT
V: TRBV7-9; J: TRBJ2-1; D: TRBD2; size: .; CDR3: CASSHVIAGAEQFF; DNA: TGTGCCAGCAGCCATGTAATAGCGGGGGCTGAGCAGTTCTTC
V: TRBV30; J: TRBJ2-3; D: .; size: once; CDR3: CAWSASLVDTQYF; DNA: TGTGCCTGGAGCGCGTCCTTAGTAGATACGCAGTATTTT
V: TRBV4-3; J: TRBJ1-5; D: .; size: .; CDR3: CASSQDWQSNQPQHF; DNA: TGCGCCAGCAGCCAAGATTGGCAGTCCAATCAGCCCCAGCATTTT
V: TRBV11-2; J: TRBJ2-1; D: .; size: .; CDR3: CASSLDPASVTYNEQFF; DNA: TGTGCCAGCAGCTTAGATCCGGCTAGTGTTACCTACAATGAGCAGTTCTTC
V: TRBV5-4; J: TRBJ1-2; D: TRBD1; size: .; CDR3: CASTLGTADYGYTF; DNA: TGTGCCAGCACCTTGGGGACAGCAGACTATGGCTACACCTTC
V: TRBV30; J: TRBJ2-5; D: .; size: .; CDR3: CAWSVTGWETQYF; DNA: TGTGCCTGGAGTGTAACCGGGTGGGAGACCCAGTACTTC
V: TRBV5-1; J: TRBJ2-2; D: TRBD1; size: .; CDR3: CASRRRDRDPGELFF; DNA: TGCGCCAGCAGGAGAAGAGACAGGGATCCCGGGGAGCTGTTTTTT
V: TRBV30; J: TRBJ1-6; D: TRBD1; size: few; CDR3: CAWTRTGGQGNSPLHF; DNA: TGTGCCTGGACGAGGACAGGGGGCCAGGGTAATTCACCCCTCCACTTT
V: TRBV5-1; J: TRBJ1-6; D: .; size: .; CDR3: CASSLEGRGDSPLHF; DNA: TGCGCCAGCAGCTTGGAGGGCAGGGGTGATTCACCCCTCCACTTT
V: TRBV18; J: TRBJ1-1; D: .; size: .; CDR3: CASSHHRPGEVTEAFF; DNA: TGTGCCAGCTCCCATCACAGACCAGGGGAAGTTACTGAAGCTTTCTTT
V: TRBV29-1; J: TRBJ1-1; D: .; size: .; CDR3: CSVERNLNTEAFF; DNA: TGCAGCGTAGAGAGGAATCTGAACACTGAAGCTTTCTTT
V: TRBV10-3; J: TRBJ2-5; D: .; size: .; CDR3: CATRDPQETQYF; DNA: TGTGCCACGCGGGACCCCCAAGAGACCCAGTACTTC
V: TRBV11-3; J: TRBJ2-3; D: TRBD2; size: few; CDR3: CASSQSGGAVDTQYF; DNA: TGTGCCAGCAGCCAAAGCGGGGGGGCCGTAGATACGCAGTATTTT
V: TRBV29-1; J: TRBJ2-6; D: .; size: .; CDR3: CSVTSGSGANVLTF; DNA: TGCAGCGTAACGTCGGGTAGTGGGGCCAACGTCCTGACTTTC
V: TRBV6-5; J: TRBJ2-2; D: .; size: .; CDR3: CASSYGRGYNTGELFF; DNA: TGTGCCAGCAGTTACGGCAGGGGCTACAACACCGGGGAGCTGTTTTTT
V: TRBV6-1; J: TRBJ2-7; D: TRBD1; size: .; CDR3: CASRVLTGKLEQYF; DNA: TGTGCCAGCAGGGTCCTGACAGGGAAGCTCGAGCAGTACTTC
V: TRBV7-3; J: TRBJ2-3; D: TRBD2; size: .; CDR3: CASTRIGGSRTDTQYF; DNA: TGTGCCAGCACCCGTATAGGCGGGAGTCGGACAGATACGCAGTATTTT
V: TRBV6-1; J: TRBJ2-7; D: TRBD1; size: once; CDR3: CASSEFPGQGNEQYF; DNA: TGTGCCAGCAGTGAATTTCCGGGACAGGGGAACGAGCAGTACTTC
V: TRBV4-1; J: TRBJ2-4; D: .; size: .; CDR3: CASSQEQRNIQYF; DNA: TGCGCCAGCAGCCAAGAACAGCGGAACATTCAGTACTTC
V: TRBV4-3; J: TRBJ2-7; D: TRBD1; size: .; CDR3: CASSQDWPGGSYEQYF; DNA: TGCGCCAGCAGCCAAGATTGGCCAGGGGGATCCTACGAGCAGTACTTC
V: TRBV7-9; J: TRBJ2-7; D: .; size: .; CDR3: CASSLLGESYEQYF; DNA: TGTGCCAGCAGCTTATTGGGAGAGTCCTACGAGCAGTACTTC
V: TRBV5-1; J: TRBJ1-4; D: .; size: .; CDR3: CASSLPGNEKLFF; DNA: TGCGCCAGCAGCTTGCCCGGTAATGAAAAACTGTTTTTT
V: TRBV6-5; J: TRBJ2-6; D: .; size: .; CDR3: CASRYTGSGANVLTF; DNA: TGTGCCAGCAGGTATACGGGCTCTGGGGCCAACGTCCTGACTTTC
V: TRBV10-3; J: TRBJ2-1; D: TRBD1; size: once; CDR3: CAIRTGISYNEQFF; DNA: TGTGCCATCCGGACAGGGATTTCCTACAATGAGCAGTTCTTC
V: TRBV7-9; J: TRBJ1-5; D: .; size: .; CDR3: CSSSLDGQPQHF; DNA: TGTTCCAGCAGCTTAGACGGTCAGCCCCAGCATTTT
V: TRBV7-9; J: TRBJ2-3; D: TRBD1; size: .; CDR3: CASSFTGGTDTQYF; DNA: TGTGCCAGCAGCTTCACAGGGGGAACAGATACGCAGTATTTT
V: TRBV7-9; J: TRBJ2-1; D: .; size: .; CDR3: CASSPRTYQGNEQFF; DNA: TGTGCCAGCAGCCCCAGGACTTACCAGGGGAATGAGCAGTTCTTC
V: TRBV10-3; J: TRBJ2-2; D: .; size: .; CDR3: CAISESREHTGELFF; DNA: TGTGCCATCAGTGAGTCAAGGGAGCACACCGGGGAGCTGTTTTTT
V: TRBV5-1; J: TRBJ2-1; D: TRBD2; size: .; CDR3: CASSSSGGAGYNEQFF; DNA: TGCGCCAGCAGCTCTAGCGGGGGGGCGGGGTACAATGAGCAGTTCTTC
V: TRBV6-5; J: TRBJ2-7; D: TRBD1; size: .; CDR3: CASSHRQGLSYEQYF; DNA: TGTGCCAGCAGTCACAGACAGGGCCTCTCCTACGAGCAGTACTTC
V: TRBV29-1; J: TRBJ1-1; D: TRBD1; size: .; CDR3: CSSSSDRSGVIPLPEAFF; DNA: TGCAGCTCCTCGTCGGACAGGTCCGGCGTTATACCACTTCCTGAAGCTTTCTTT
V: TRBV11-2; J: TRBJ2-7; D: TRBD1; size: few; CDR3: CASSLDGTGLGEQYF; DNA: TGTGCCAGCAGCTTAGATGGGACAGGGCTGGGCGAGCAGTACTTC
V: TRBV4-1; J: TRBJ2-1; D: .; size: .; CDR3: CASSQDPGTPSWNEQFF; DNA: TGCGCCAGCAGCCAGGACCCCGGGACTCCTTCTTGGAATGAGCAGTTCTTC
V: TRBV7-2; J: TRBJ2-7; D: TRBD2; size: .; CDR3: CASSVPTSGTYSYEQYF; DNA: TGTGCCAGCAGCGTACCGACTAGCGGGACCTACTCCTACGAGCAGTACTTC
V: TRBV30; J: TRBJ2-5; D: TRBD1; size: .; CDR3: CAWATGSGETQYF; DNA: TGTGCCTGGGCGACAGGGTCTGGGGAGACCCAGTACTTC
V: TRBV4-1; J: TRBJ1-2; D: .; size: .; CDR3: CASSQTGLYGYTF; DNA: TGCGCCAGCAGCCAGACAGGCCTCTATGGCTACACCTTC
V: TRBV11-2; J: TRBJ1-5; D: .; size: few; CDR3: CASSVGRGAQPQHF; DNA: TGTGCCAGCAGTGTCGGGCGGGGGGCTCAGCCCCAGCATTTT
V: TRBV6-1; J: TRBJ2-7; D: TRBD1; size: .; CDR3: CASSPTNGQGHEQYF; DNA: TGTGCCAGCAGCCCAACCAACGGACAGGGACACGAGCAGTACTTC
V: TRBV6-5; J: TRBJ1-2; D: .; size: .; CDR3: CATGVHYGYTF; DNA: TGTGCCACAGGGGTCCACTATGGCTACACCTTC
V: TRBV19; J: TRBJ2-4; D: TRBD2; size: .; CDR3: CASSVTSGSRAKNIQYF; DNA: TGTGCCAGTAGTGTGACTAGCGGGAGTAGGGCCAAAAACATTCAGTACTTC
V: TRBV7-6; J: TRBJ2-3; D: TRBD2; size: .; CDR3: CASSLLQRGDTDTQYF; DNA: TGTGCCAGCAGCTTACTCCAGCGGGGAGACACAGATACGCAGTATTTT
V: TRBV9; J: TRBJ1-2; D: TRBD1; size: .; CDR3: CASSPFTTGATLSYGYTF; DNA: TGTGCCAGCAGTCCTTTTACCACAGGGGCCACGCTTAGCTATGGCTACACCTTC